Presented here are 17 T cell receptor beta chains from one specimen sequenced in a study of blood T cell repertoires in COVID-19. Sequencing was performed with immunoSEQ multiplex PCR; in TCRdb, only in-frame clones are kept and a portion is missing. The sample lists hundreds of thousands of clones, 70% to 90% occurring once. Sequencing input: PBMCs or T cells enriched from blood (not recorded which). Source of these receptors: a woman aged 45 to 65 who had recovered from COVID-19.

The rearrangement uses TRBV19 and TRBJ1-1, with D possibly matching TRBD1 (5 bases). V lost 1 base to trimming and J lost 4 bases, with 13 bases between them. CDR1 is LNHDA, CDR2 SQIVND, per germline (reference sequence). The CDR3 runs 15 residues. CDR3 coding DNA: TGTGCCAGTAGTATAGCCAGGGCGATTAGCACTGAAGCTTTCTTT. The encoded protein is CASSIARAISTEAFF.

This clone has a single count. The chain joins TRBV27 to TRBJ2-3; TRBD2 matches 9 bases. V lost 6 bases, J lost 5 bases, and 12 bases stayed unmatched. This CDR3 is built from 16 residues. The germline V gene encodes CDR1 MNHEY and CDR2 SMNVEV (reference sequence). The DNA for the CDR3 is TGTGCCAGCAGGTTAGCGGGAGCCGGGAAGATAGATACGCAGTATTTT. This gives the protein CASRLAGAGKIDTQYF.

This chain joins TRBV18 and TRBJ2-7, with D perhaps matching TRBD2 (6 bases). Germline lookup yields CDR1 KGHSH and CDR2 LQKENI. V was trimmed by 1 base and J by 4 bases, leaving 14 bases between them. This CDR3 is built from 15 residues. This CDR3 is CASSPQGRGRYEQYF. DNA of the CDR3: TGTGCCAGCTCACCACAGGGCCGGGGGAGGTACGAGCAGTACTTC. The full variable domain, completed using reference TRBV18 and TRBJ2-7, is NAGVMQNPRHLVRRRGQEARLRCSPMKGHSHVYWYRQLPEEGLKFMVYLQKENIIDESGMPKERFSAEFPKEGPSILRIQQVVRGDSAAYFCASSPQGRGRYEQYFGPGTRLTVT.

The CDR3 DNA is TGTGCCAGCAGCCAACAGGGCGTTCGCACAGATACGCAGTATTTT. Translated, it gives CASSQQGVRTDTQYF. The gene calls are TRBV3-1 (or the pseudogene TRBV3-2) and TRBJ2-3; tentative D call: TRBD1 (5 bases). The germline gives CDR1 LGHDT, CDR2 YNNKEL (reference sequence). There are 15 residues in the CDR3. Trimming took 2 bases from V and 1 from J, leaving 10 bases between them.

The J gene is TRBJ2-7, the V gene TRBV18; D is possibly TRBD1 (6 bases). The V gene lost 3 bases and the J gene lost 6 bases, with 21 bases spanning the gap. In germline, CDR1 is KGHSH, CDR2 LQKENI. The CDR3 loop spans 16 amino acids. The CDR3 reads CASSPDDRQGGSEQYF. The CDR3, as DNA: TGTGCCAGCTCACCCGACGACAGGCAAGGAGGTTCCGAGCAGTACTTC.

J is TRBJ2-2 and V is TRBV2; 13 bases map to TRBD2. CDR3 length: 15 residues. V shed 8 bases and J 5 bases; nucleotides not matched to a gene: 5. Germline CDR1 is SNHLY and CDR2 is FYNNEI. Here the CDR3 reads CASLKLAGGTGELFF. The CDR3 DNA sequence: TGTGCCAGCCTTAAACTAGCGGGAGGGACCGGGGAGCTGTTTTTT.

CDR3: CASSTDRASGEQFF. The CDR3 DNA is TGTGCCAGCAGCACCGACAGGGCTTCGGGTGAGCAGTTCTTC. This chain connects TRBV6-5 to TRBJ2-1; 7 bases match TRBD1. Trimming cost V 6 bases and J 9 bases; bases outside gene matches: 11. CDR1 is MNHEY and CDR2 is SVGAGI in the germline V gene. CDR3 length: 14 amino acids.

This chain uses TRBV11-2 with TRBJ1-3; D call uncertain. CDR1 is SGHAT and CDR2 is FQNNGV in the germline V gene. The V gene lost 3 bases and the J gene lost 4 bases, with 10 bases spanning the gap. The CDR3 is 14 amino acids. Written as DNA, the CDR3 is TGTGCCAGCAGCTTTGGTCACGAGGGAAACACCATATATTTT. Its translation is CASSFGHEGNTIYF.

The J gene is TRBJ1-1, the V gene TRBV19; 7 bases match TRBD1. With V trimmed by 6 bases and J by 5 bases, 9 bases remained unmatched. Germline values: CDR1 LNHDA, CDR2 SQIVND (reference sequence). The CDR3 runs 14 residues. CDR3 sequence: CASRADDRVTEAFF. The DNA of the CDR3 is TGTGCCAGTAGGGCAGACGACAGGGTTACTGAAGCTTTCTTT. Using reference TRBV19 and TRBJ1-1 for the parts outside the CDR3, the full variable domain is DGGITQSPKYLFRKEGQNVTLSCEQNLNHDAMYWYRQDPGQGLRLIYYSQIVNDFQKGDIAEGYSVSREKKESFPLTVTSAQKNPTAFYLCASRADDRVTEAFFGQGTRLTVV.

This CDR3 is CASSLRVGVEGYTF. DNA of the CDR3: TGTGCCAGCAGTTTACGGGTCGGGGTTGAGGGCTACACCTTC. V and J are TRBV28 and TRBJ1-2; D remains ambiguous. The germline CDR1 and CDR2 sequences are MDHEN and SYDVKM. V lost 2 bases and J 8 bases, leaving 15 bases between the germline ends. This CDR3 has 14 residues.

V usage is TRBV28 and J usage is TRBJ1-5; TRBD1 agrees at 7 bases. Germline V gene lookup returns CDR1 MDHEN and CDR2 SYDVKM. V dropped 2 bases and J dropped 7; count of bases not matched to a gene: 14. This CDR3 region has 17 residues. CDR3 region: CASSLGVASRGFQPQHF. The CDR3 DNA reads as TGTGCCAGCAGTTTAGGGGTTGCGAGCAGGGGGTTCCAGCCCCAGCATTTT.

The genes are TRBV5-6 and TRBJ2-7; the D gene is possibly TRBD2 (5 bases). Germline V CDR1 and CDR2: SGHDT, YYEEEE. V was shortened by 0 bases and J by 4 bases, with 8 bases between the two germline ends. The CDR3 runs 13 residues. The CDR3 DNA follows: TGTGCCAGCAGCTTGGTTCGGGGTTACGAGCAGTACTTC. It specifies CASSLVRGYEQYF.

This chain joins TRBV19 and TRBJ2-7; TRBD1 matches at 8 bases. The CDR3 consists of 13 residues. Germline loops: CDR1 LNHDA, CDR2 SQIVND (reference sequence). V was pared by 9 bases and J by 7 bases, with 11 bases of the junction left unmatched. The CDR3 region is CASSPGGWGEQYF. CDR3 sequence (DNA): TGTGCCAGCTCCCCAGGGGGCTGGGGAGAGCAGTACTTC. Full variable domain (rest looked up from reference TRBV19 and TRBJ2-7): DGGITQSPKYLFRKEGQNVTLSCEQNLNHDAMYWYRQDPGQGLRLIYYSQIVNDFQKGDIAEGYSVSREKKESFPLTVTSAQKNPTAFYLCASSPGGWGEQYFGPGTRLTVT.

This rearrangement joins TRBV5-1 to TRBJ2-5; 13 bases map to TRBD2. This CDR3 has 16 amino acids. The ends lost 4 bases at V and 5 bases at J; junction bases unmatched: 8. Germline assignment: CDR1 SGHRS and CDR2 YFSETQ. Here the CDR3 reads CASSPGTSGAGETQYF. As DNA, the CDR3 is TGCGCCAGCAGCCCGGGGACTAGCGGGGCGGGGGAGACCCAGTACTTC.

Here the CDR3 reads CASSLDALRGGYTF. CDR3 DNA: TGTGCCAGCAGTTTAGACGCACTGCGCGGGGGCTACACCTTC. The genes are TRBV27 and TRBJ1-2; D unresolved. Trimming left V 2 bases short and J 8 bases short, with 15 bases between. CDR1 MNHEY and CDR2 SMNVEV come from the germline V gene (reference sequence). The CDR3 has 14 amino acids.

The table lists this clone with a count of one. This sequence joins TRBV2 and TRBJ2-1, with TRBD1 identical over 8 bases. V shed 5 bases and J 2 bases; nucleotides not matched to a gene: 5. Germline CDR1 and CDR2: SNHLY and FYNNEI. The CDR3 has 15 residues. The CDR3 reads CASSPDRGPYNEQFF. In DNA, the CDR3 is TGTGCCAGCAGTCCTGACAGGGGACCCTACAATGAGCAGTTCTTC.

Remarks on this clone: This may arise from a read error, as a much more abundant clone is one base away. This sequence joins TRBV3-1 (or the pseudogene TRBV3-2) and TRBJ2-7; TRBD2 aligns across 12 bases. The V and J ends lost 4 bases and 0 bases, in that order; junction bases with no gene match: 1. The CDR3 contains 15 residues. Germline CDR1 is LGHDT and CDR2 is YNNKEL (reference sequence). CDR3 residues: CASSPTSGSSYEQYF. CDR3 coding DNA: TGTGCCAGCAGCCCGACTAGCGGGAGCTCCTACGAGCAGTACTTC.